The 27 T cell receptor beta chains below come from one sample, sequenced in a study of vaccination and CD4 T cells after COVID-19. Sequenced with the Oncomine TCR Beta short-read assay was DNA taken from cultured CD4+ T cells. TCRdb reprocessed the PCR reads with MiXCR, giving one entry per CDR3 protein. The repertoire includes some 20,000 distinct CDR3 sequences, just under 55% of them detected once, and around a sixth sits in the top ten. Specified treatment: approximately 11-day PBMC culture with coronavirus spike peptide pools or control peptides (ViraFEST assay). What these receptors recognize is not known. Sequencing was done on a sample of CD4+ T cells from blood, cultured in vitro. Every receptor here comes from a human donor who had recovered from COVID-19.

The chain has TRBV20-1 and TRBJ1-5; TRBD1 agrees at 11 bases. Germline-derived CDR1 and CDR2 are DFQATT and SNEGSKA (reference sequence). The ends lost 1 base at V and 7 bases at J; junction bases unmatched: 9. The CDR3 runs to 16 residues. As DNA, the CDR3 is TGCAGTGCTAGAGTTGCCCGGACAGGGGGCGCGCAGCCCCAGCATTTT. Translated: CSARVARTGGAQPQHF.

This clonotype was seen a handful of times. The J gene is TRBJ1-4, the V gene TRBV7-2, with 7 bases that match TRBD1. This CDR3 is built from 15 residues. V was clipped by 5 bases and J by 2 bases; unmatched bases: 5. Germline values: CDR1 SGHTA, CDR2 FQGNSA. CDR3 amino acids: CASSHNRGTNEKLFF. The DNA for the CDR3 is TGTGCCAGCAGCCACAACAGGGGTACTAATGAAAAACTGTTTTTT. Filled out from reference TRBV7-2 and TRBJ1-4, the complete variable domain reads GAGVSQSPSNKVTEKGKDVELRCDPISGHTALYWYRQSLGQGLEFLIYFQGNSAPDKSGLPSDRFSAERTGGSVSTLTIQRTQQEDSAVYLCASSHNRGTNEKLFFGSGTQLSVL.

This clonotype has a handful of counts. The CDR3 DNA sequence: TGTGCCAGCAGCTCCGGGACGGGGAGCTCCTACGAGCAGTACTTC. Translation gives CASSSGTGSSYEQYF. This chain connects TRBV7-8 to TRBJ2-7; D tentatively fits TRBD1 or TRBD2 (5 bases each). Trimming shortened V by 4 bases and J by 0 bases, and 13 bases separated the two germline ends. This CDR3 is built from 15 residues. Germline V gene lookup returns CDR1 SGHVS and CDR2 FQNEAQ.

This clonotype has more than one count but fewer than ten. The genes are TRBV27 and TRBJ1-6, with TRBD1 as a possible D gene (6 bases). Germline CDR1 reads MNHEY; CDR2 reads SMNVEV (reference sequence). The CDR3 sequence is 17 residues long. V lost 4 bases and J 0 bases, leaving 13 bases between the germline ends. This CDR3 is CASSSSQGYSYNSPLHF. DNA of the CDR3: TGTGCCAGCAGTTCCTCACAGGGATACTCCTATAATTCACCCCTCCACTTT.

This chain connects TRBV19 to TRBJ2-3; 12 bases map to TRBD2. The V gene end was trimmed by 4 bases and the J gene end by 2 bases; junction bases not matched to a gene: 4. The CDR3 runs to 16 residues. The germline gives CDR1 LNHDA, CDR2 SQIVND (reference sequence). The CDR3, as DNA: TGTGCCAGTAGTAACGGACTAGCGGGACCCACAGATACGCAGTATTTT. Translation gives CASSNGLAGPTDTQYF.

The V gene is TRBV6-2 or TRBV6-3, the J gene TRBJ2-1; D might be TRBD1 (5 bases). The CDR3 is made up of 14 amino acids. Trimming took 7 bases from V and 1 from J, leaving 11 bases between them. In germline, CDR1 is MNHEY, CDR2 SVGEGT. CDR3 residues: CASTAGLSYNEQFF. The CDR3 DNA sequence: TGTGCCAGCACCGCAGGGCTTTCCTACAATGAGCAGTTCTTC.

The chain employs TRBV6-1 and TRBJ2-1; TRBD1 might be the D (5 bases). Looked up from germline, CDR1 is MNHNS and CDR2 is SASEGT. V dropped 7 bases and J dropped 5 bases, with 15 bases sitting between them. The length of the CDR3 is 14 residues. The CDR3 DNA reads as TGTGCCAGCACTTCAACAGGTCTGAACAATGAGCAGTTCTTC. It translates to CASTSTGLNNEQFF.

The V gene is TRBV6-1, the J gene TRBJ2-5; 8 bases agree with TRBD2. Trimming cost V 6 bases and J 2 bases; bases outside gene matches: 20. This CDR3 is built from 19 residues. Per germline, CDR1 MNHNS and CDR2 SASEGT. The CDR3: CASSPALGQGGGLQETQYF. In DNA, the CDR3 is TGTGCCAGCAGCCCCGCCCTGGGGCAGGGCGGGGGGTTACAAGAGACCCAGTACTTC.

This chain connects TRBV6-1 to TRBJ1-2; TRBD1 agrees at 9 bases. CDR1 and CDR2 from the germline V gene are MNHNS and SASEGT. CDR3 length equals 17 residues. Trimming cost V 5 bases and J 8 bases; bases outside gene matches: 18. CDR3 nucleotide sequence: TGTGCCAGCAGTAGCCGTTGGGGACAGGGAGGATTAAGAGGCTACACCTTC. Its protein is CASSSRWGQGGLRGYTF.

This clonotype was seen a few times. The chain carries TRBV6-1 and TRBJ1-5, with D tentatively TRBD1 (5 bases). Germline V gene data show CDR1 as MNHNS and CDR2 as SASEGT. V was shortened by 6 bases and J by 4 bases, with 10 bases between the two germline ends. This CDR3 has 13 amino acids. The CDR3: CASRQVENQPQHF. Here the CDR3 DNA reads TGTGCCAGCAGACAGGTGGAGAATCAGCCCCAGCATTTT.

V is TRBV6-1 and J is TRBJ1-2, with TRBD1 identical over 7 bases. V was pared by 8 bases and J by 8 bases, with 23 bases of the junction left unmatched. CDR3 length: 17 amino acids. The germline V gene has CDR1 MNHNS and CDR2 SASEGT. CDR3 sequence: CASGVGPGGGAAEGYTF. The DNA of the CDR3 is TGTGCCAGCGGGGTGGGACCTGGAGGGGGCGCGGCGGAGGGCTACACCTTC.

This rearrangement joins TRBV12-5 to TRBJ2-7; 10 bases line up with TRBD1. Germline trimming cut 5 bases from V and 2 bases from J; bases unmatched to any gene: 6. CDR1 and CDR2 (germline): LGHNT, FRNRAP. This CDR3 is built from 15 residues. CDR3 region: CASGPGQGNTYEQYF. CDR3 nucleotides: TGTGCTAGTGGTCCGGGACAGGGGAATACCTACGAGCAGTACTTC.

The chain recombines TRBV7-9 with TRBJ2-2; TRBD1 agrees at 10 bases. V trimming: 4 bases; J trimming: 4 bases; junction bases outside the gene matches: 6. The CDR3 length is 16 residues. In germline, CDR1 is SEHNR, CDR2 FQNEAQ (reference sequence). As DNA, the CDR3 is TGTGCCAGCAGCTCCGACAGGGGGCTCTCCACCGGGGAGCTGTTTTTT. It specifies CASSSDRGLSTGELFF.

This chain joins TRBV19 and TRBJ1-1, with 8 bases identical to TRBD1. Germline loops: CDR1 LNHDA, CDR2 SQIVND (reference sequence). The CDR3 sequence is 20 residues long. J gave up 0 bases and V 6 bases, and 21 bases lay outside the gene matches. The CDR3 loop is CASSREFQTGTGGLNTEAFF. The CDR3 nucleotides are TGTGCCAGTAGCAGAGAGTTCCAAACCGGGACAGGAGGCTTGAACACTGAAGCTTTCTTT.

This CDR3 reads CASRSGGVGDQPQHF. The CDR3 nucleotides read TGTGCCAGCAGGAGTGGCGGGGTCGGCGATCAGCCCCAGCATTTT. The chain joins TRBV2 to TRBJ1-5; D remains unclear. The V gene lost 6 bases and the J gene lost 5 bases, with 17 bases spanning the gap. Per germline, CDR1 SNHLY and CDR2 FYNNEI. The length of the CDR3 is 15 residues.

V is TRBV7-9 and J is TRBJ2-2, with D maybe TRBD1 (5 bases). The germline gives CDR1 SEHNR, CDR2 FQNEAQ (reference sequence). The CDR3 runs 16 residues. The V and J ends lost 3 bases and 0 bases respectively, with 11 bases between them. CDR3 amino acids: CASSFGLGPNTGELFF. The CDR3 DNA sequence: TGTGCCAGCAGCTTTGGATTGGGGCCGAACACCGGGGAGCTGTTTTTT.

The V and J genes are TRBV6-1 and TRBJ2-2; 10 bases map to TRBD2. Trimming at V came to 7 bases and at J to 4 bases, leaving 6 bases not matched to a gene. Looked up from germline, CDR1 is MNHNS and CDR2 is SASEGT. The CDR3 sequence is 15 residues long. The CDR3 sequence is CASIFLAGVTGELFF. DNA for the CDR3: TGTGCCAGCATTTTCCTAGCGGGGGTCACCGGGGAGCTGTTTTTT.

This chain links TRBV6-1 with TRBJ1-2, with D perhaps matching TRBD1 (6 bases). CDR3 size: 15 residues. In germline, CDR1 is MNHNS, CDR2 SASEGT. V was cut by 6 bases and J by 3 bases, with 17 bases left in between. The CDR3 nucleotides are TGTGCCAGCAGACTTTACAGGGTAGGGGACTATGGCTACACCTTC. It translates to CASRLYRVGDYGYTF.

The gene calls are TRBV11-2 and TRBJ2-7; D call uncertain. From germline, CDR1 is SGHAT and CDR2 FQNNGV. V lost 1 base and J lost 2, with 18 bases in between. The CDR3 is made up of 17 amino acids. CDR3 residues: CASSLGRTVGLTYEQYF. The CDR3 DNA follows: TGTGCCAGCAGCTTAGGGCGGACGGTGGGCCTAACCTACGAGCAGTACTTC.

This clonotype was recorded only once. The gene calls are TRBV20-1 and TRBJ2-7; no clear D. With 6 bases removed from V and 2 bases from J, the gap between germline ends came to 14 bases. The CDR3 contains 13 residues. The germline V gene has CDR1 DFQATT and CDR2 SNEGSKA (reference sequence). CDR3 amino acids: CSAMMDRAYEQYF. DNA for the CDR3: TGCAGTGCCATGATGGACCGCGCCTACGAGCAGTACTTC.

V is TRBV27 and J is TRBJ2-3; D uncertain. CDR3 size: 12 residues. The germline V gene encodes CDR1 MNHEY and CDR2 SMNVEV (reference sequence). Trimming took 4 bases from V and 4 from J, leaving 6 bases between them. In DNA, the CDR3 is TGTGCCAGCAGTTCATACCCAGATACGCAGTATTTT. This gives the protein CASSSYPDTQYF.

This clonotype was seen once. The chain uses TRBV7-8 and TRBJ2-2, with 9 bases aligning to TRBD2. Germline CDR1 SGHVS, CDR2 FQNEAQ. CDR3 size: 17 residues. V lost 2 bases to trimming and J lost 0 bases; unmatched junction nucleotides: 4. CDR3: CASSLYSGGSNTGELFF. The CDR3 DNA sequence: TGTGCCAGCAGCTTATATAGCGGGGGATCGAACACCGGGGAGCTGTTTTTT.

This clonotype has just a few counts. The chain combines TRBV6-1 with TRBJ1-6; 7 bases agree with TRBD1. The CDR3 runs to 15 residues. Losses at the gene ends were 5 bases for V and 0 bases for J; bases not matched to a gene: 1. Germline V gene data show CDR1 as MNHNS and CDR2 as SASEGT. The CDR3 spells CASSTGDSYNSPLHF. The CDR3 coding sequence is TGTGCCAGCAGTACAGGGGACTCCTATAATTCACCCCTCCACTTT.

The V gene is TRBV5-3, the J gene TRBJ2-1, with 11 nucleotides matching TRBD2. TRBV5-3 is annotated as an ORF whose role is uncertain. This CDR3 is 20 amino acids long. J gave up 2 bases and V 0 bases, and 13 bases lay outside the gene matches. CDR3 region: CARSLGSLAGGLPPYNEQFF. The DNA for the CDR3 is TGTGCCAGAAGCTTGGGGAGTTTAGCGGGAGGGCTGCCCCCCTACAATGAGCAGTTCTTC.

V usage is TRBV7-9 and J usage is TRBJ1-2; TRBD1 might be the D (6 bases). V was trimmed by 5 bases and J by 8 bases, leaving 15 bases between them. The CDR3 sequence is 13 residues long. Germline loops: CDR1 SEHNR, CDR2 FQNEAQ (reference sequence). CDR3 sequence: CASSRDTARGYTF. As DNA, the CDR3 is TGTGCCAGCAGCCGGGACACCGCTAGAGGCTACACCTTC.

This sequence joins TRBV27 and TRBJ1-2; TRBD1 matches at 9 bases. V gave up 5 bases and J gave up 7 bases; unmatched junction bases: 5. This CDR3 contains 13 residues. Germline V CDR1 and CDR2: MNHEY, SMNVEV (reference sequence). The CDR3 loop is CASSRDREGGYTF. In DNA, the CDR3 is TGTGCCAGCAGTCGGGACAGGGAGGGTGGCTACACCTTC.

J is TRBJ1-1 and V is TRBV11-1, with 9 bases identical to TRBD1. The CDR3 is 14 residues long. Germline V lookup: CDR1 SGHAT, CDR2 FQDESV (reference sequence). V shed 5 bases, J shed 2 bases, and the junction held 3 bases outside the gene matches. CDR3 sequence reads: CASSPDRGNTEAFF. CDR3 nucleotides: TGTGCCAGCAGCCCGGACAGGGGTAACACTGAAGCTTTCTTT.